This T cell receptor (beta chain) was recovered during a study of shared clonotypes between healthy human individuals. Study-wide points: Relative to memory subsets, naive subsets generally showed larger estimated richness.

Note on this clone: Its antigen is undetermined. Distinct nucleotide sequences in the sample also encode this CDR3.

The repertoire was sequenced with immunoSEQ multiplex PCR; TCRdb's copy has only in-frame clones and lacks some. The repertoire consists of a few hundred thousand clones, with 95% to 96% occurring once and the leading ten covering about 0.11%. CD45RO-negative cells were positively selected for CCR7, leaving out terminally differentiated effector memory CD45RA+ cells. The CDR3 has 13 residues. The V gene's germline CDR1 is MGHRA and CDR2 YSYEKL. Trimming pared 1 base from V and 4 bases from J, leaving 5 bases between. The rearrangement joins TRBV4-1 to TRBJ2-1; D is unclear. This clonotype was sampled from a woman aged 25 to 39 in good health. Sequenced input: naive CD8+ T cells sorted from blood. The chain's CDR3 is CASSQVGYNEQFF. CDR3 DNA: TGCGCCAGCAGCCAAGTGGGATACAATGAGCAGTTCTTC.